This TCR beta chain is from a study of graft-versus-host responses after intestinal transplantation. The count of this clone is one. Its antigen is as yet unknown. Only in-frame clones appear in the TCRdb table, and some are missing; sequencing was by immunoSEQ multiplex PCR. The profile shows about 35,000 clones, 93% of them singletons. J was trimmed by 2 bases and V by 5 bases; bases with no gene match: 8. CDR1 is LGHNA, CDR2 YNFKEQ, per germline. CDR3 size: 15 residues. Sequencing was performed on unstimulated CD8+ T cells sorted from spleen or lymph node cells, taken before transplant. The chain uses TRBV4-2 and TRBJ2-7; 8 bases align to TRBD2. This sequence originates from a human donor who was the organ donor for an intestinal transplant. The chain's CDR3 is CASSYHSGETYEQYF. CDR3 sequence (DNA): TGTGCCAGCAGCTACCATAGCGGGGAAACCTACGAGCAGTACTTC.